The clone carrying this T cell receptor beta chain was counted ten times or more. Its antigen is still unknown. V lost 0 bases, J lost 5 bases, and 6 bases stayed unmatched. The germline V gene has CDR1 LGHNA and CDR2 YSLEER. The CDR3 is 15 amino acids. The source material, RNA transcripts, was used to amplify TCR beta CDR3 regions. HTBI primers drove first-round RT-PCR of the TCR CDR3. TCRdb called the multiplex PCR reads again in MiXCR, with one record for every CDR3 protein. The sample shows 300,000 to 450,000 distinct CDR3 sequences, 15% to 20% of them seen only once. The sample belongs to a study of T cells in Graves' hyperthyroidism and ophthalmopathy. Study results and limitations: Ophthalmopathy, as predicted by the model, came a median around 7 months after the prediction. Appearing also in blood were most of the thyroid clonotypes expanded above 0.001.

This TCR was recovered from a woman between 35 and 50 years old with Graves' ophthalmopathy. Sequencing was performed on blood. V is TRBV4-3 and J is TRBJ2-5, with 7 bases identical to TRBD2. CDR3 protein: CASSQDPGGGETQYF. CDR3 sequence (DNA): TGCGCCAGCAGCCAAGATCCGGGAGGAGGGGAGACCCAGTACTTC.